This T cell receptor beta chain derives from a study of shared clonotypes between healthy human individuals. Generated by immunoSEQ multiplex PCR, the TCRdb table keeps only in-frame clones and is missing some. The sample has about 2.5 million clones, approximately 90% seen once. The clonotype was recovered from a man younger than 35 in good health. Some clones in this sample may be carry-over from other donors' samples. The sequencing input was naive CD4+ T cells from PBMCs. This sample's subset: CD45RA+ positively selected.

The CDR3 DNA follows: TGTGCCAGCAGTGAACTAGCGGTCAATGAGCAGTTCTTC. Its protein product is CASSELAVNEQFF. The chain joins TRBV2 to TRBJ2-1, with TRBD2 matching over 7 bases. The germline CDR1 and CDR2 sequences are SNHLY and FYNNEI. V dropped 2 bases and J dropped 6; count of bases not matched to a gene: 1. The CDR3 runs 13 residues.